The sequence of this TCR beta chain was determined in a study of OX40 agonist ivuxolimab in advanced cancers. This CDR3 region has 11 residues. V lost 6 bases and J 10 bases, leaving 13 bases between the germline ends. In germline, CDR1 is DFQATT, CDR2 SNEGSKA (reference sequence). TCRdb's copy holds only in-frame clones and misses some; the assay was immunoSEQ multiplex PCR. The table has roughly 50,000 clones, 80% seen once; the top ten hold 3.5% to 4.5%. This material consisted of CD4+ or CD8+ T cells sorted from blood, taken in a trial of the OX40 agonist ivuxolimab. This TCR came from an adult with an advanced solid tumor such as melanoma, head and neck, liver or kidney cancer. The V gene is TRBV20-1, the J gene TRBJ2-1; D may match TRBD1 or TRBD2 (6 bases each). The CDR3 DNA reads as TGCAGTGCCTTGAGGGGGAGGGAGCAGTTCTTC. It codes for CSALRGREQFF.